This passage covers 24 T cell receptor beta chains from one sample sequenced in a study of blood T cell repertoires in COVID-19. Sequenced by immunoSEQ multiplex PCR; TCRdb stores in-frame clones only, minus some. Counted here are fewer than 85,000 clones, about 73% occurring once; the ten biggest clones make up roughly 36%. The sample was peripheral blood. Receptors originate from a woman in her 70s with acute or convalescent COVID-19.

V usage is TRBV5-6 and J usage is TRBJ1-3; tentative D call: TRBD1 (5 bases). CDR1 is SGHDT and CDR2 is YYEEEE in the germline V gene. The CDR3 loop spans 15 amino acids. Trimming shortened V by 3 bases and J by 0 bases, and 10 bases separated the two germline ends. The CDR3 here is CASSSGITSGNTIYF. CDR3 DNA sequence: TGTGCCAGCAGCTCAGGGATTACCTCTGGAAACACCATATATTTT.

This clone was detected a few times. The V and J genes are TRBV27 and TRBJ2-2, with no clear D. There are 11 residues in the CDR3. The germline V gene has CDR1 MNHEY and CDR2 SMNVEV (reference sequence). V lost 4 bases and J 7 bases, leaving 4 bases between the germline ends. The CDR3 region has the DNA TGTGCCAGCAGTTCCTACGGGGAGCTGTTTTTT. Encoded protein: CASSSYGELFF.

The V gene is TRBV15, the J gene TRBJ1-2; D is possibly TRBD1 (6 bases). V was clipped by 5 bases and J by 3 bases, with 16 bases between them. The CDR3 totals 15 residues. Per the germline V gene, CDR1 is LNHNV and CDR2 is YYDKDF (reference sequence). The CDR3, as DNA: TGTGCCACCAGCTTTTCATTAGGGGGGGACTATGGCTACACCTTC. It yields the protein CATSFSLGGDYGYTF.

V usage is TRBV4-3 and J usage is TRBJ2-2, with 10 bases that match TRBD2. Trimming at V came to 4 bases and at J to 3 bases, leaving 8 bases not matched to a gene. Germline CDR1 is LGHNA and CDR2 is YSLEER. The CDR3 runs to 17 residues. The CDR3 sequence: CASSLGGLADHTGELFF. The CDR3 bases are TGCGCCAGCAGCCTCGGAGGACTAGCGGACCACACCGGGGAGCTGTTTTTT.

The V gene is TRBV10-2, the J gene TRBJ1-3; D is possibly TRBD1 (6 bases). CDR3 length equals 11 residues. The V gene's germline CDR1 is WSHSY and CDR2 SAAADI. Trimming took 5 bases from V and 8 from J, leaving 7 bases between them. CDR3 nucleotide sequence: TGCGCCAGCAGTTCAGGGGACACCATATATTTT. As protein: CASSSGDTIYF.

The chain couples TRBV7-2 to TRBJ2-1, with a weak D call TRBD2 (6 bases). V was cut by 5 bases and J by 9 bases, with 14 bases left in between. The germline CDR1 and CDR2 sequences are SGHTA and FQGNSA. This CDR3 has 13 residues. CDR3 loop: CASSPTRGSEQFF. The CDR3 nucleotides are TGTGCCAGCAGCCCGACCCGGGGGAGTGAGCAGTTCTTC.

CDR3 in amino acids: CASSPYSGSTNEQFF. The CDR3 bases are TGTGCCAGCAGCCCATATAGCGGGAGTACTAATGAGCAGTTCTTC. The rearrangement links TRBV7-3 to TRBJ2-1; 9 positions match TRBD2. After removal of 5 bases from V and 7 bases from J, the junction contained 9 bases not matched to a gene. The CDR3 extends over 15 amino acids. CDR1 and CDR2 from the germline V gene are SGHTA and FQGTGA.

The chain uses TRBV11-2 and TRBJ2-1; 8 bases fit TRBD2. V lost 2 bases to trimming and J lost 2 bases; unmatched junction nucleotides: 2. The germline V gene encodes CDR1 SGHAT and CDR2 FQNNGV. The CDR3 loop spans 15 amino acids. For the CDR3, the DNA is TGTGCCAGCAGCTTATCGGGGGGGACCTACAATGAGCAGTTCTTC. It translates to CASSLSGGTYNEQFF.

The V gene is TRBV7-2, the J gene TRBJ2-1, with unresolved D. Between the trimmed V and J ends, which lost 0 bases and 10 bases, there was a span of 7 bases. From germline, CDR1 is SGHTA and CDR2 FQGNSA. The CDR3 totals 12 residues. This CDR3 reads CASSLAAREQFF. CDR3 nucleotide sequence: TGTGCCAGCAGCTTAGCAGCGCGAGAGCAGTTCTTC.

The CDR3 nucleotides read TGTGCCAGCAGTTTGGGTCGACTAGCGGGAGGAACCTACGAGCAGTACTTC. Its translation is CASSLGRLAGGTYEQYF. The J gene is TRBJ2-7, the V gene TRBV28, with 13 bases that match TRBD2. V gave up 3 bases and J gave up 2 bases; unmatched junction bases: 7. There are 17 residues in the CDR3. The germline V gene has CDR1 MDHEN and CDR2 SYDVKM.

This sequence joins TRBV27 and TRBJ1-1; perhaps TRBD1 as D (6 bases). V was trimmed by 3 bases and J by 9 bases, leaving 14 bases between them. This CDR3 region has 13 residues. The germline V gene has CDR1 MNHEY and CDR2 SMNVEV (reference sequence). The CDR3 sequence is CASSLEQGVKAFF. CDR3 DNA sequence: TGTGCCAGCAGTTTGGAACAGGGAGTGAAAGCTTTCTTT.

The rearrangement uses TRBV20-1 and TRBJ2-7, with D uncertain. CDR3 length: 14 residues. Deletions cut 3 bases from V and 4 bases from J, with 16 bases between. Germline V gene lookup returns CDR1 DFQATT and CDR2 SNEGSKA (reference sequence). In nucleotides, the CDR3 is TGCAGTGCTAGTCGGTCAGCTAGGTCTTACGAGCAGTACTTC. Its protein product is CSASRSARSYEQYF.

This chain connects TRBV12-3 or TRBV12-4 to TRBJ1-1; D perhaps matches TRBD1 (5 bases). The CDR3 consists of 13 residues. The V and J ends lost 5 bases and 6 bases respectively, with 13 bases between them. The CDR3 here is CASSRPGGAEAFF. The CDR3 DNA reads TGTGCCAGCAGTCGTCCTGGAGGGGCTGAAGCTTTCTTT.

With respect to this clone: A much larger clonotype is one base distant, so this may be a read error. The final CDR3 position lacks the conserved phenylalanine or tryptophan, pointing to a likely read error. The rearrangement links TRBV27 to TRBJ1-2; D gene ambiguous. Deletions cut 10 bases from V and 6 bases from J, with 9 bases between. The CDR3 loop spans 10 amino acids. The germline V gene has CDR1 MNHEY and CDR2 SMNVEV (reference sequence). The CDR3 sequence is CATFSHGYTL. CDR3 DNA sequence: TGTGCCACGTTTAGCCATGGCTACACCCTC.

This chain joins TRBV5-4 and TRBJ2-1; TRBD2 is a possible D gene (8 bases). This CDR3 has 14 residues. Germline CDR1 is SGHNT and CDR2 is YYREEE (reference sequence). In DNA form, the CDR3 reads TGTGCTGTCGGGGGGGACAGACATTTCAATGAGCAGTTCTTC. Amino acids: CAVGGDRHFNEQFF.

This clone was seen just once. This sequence joins TRBV7-8 and TRBJ1-1; D is uncertain. Germline V gene lookup returns CDR1 SGHVS and CDR2 FQNEAQ. The CDR3 length is 14 residues. With 6 bases removed from V and 1 base from J, the gap between germline ends came to 12 bases. The CDR3 DNA reads TGTGCCAGCAGTGCTGGGCGGGGGAACACTGAAGCTTTCTTT. Protein: CASSAGRGNTEAFF.

This chain connects TRBV28 to TRBJ1-5; 8 nucleotides match TRBD1. V shed 2 bases, J shed 2 bases, and the junction held 17 bases outside the gene matches. Per germline, CDR1 MDHEN and CDR2 SYDVKM. The CDR3 loop spans 20 amino acids. CDR3 nucleotides: TGTGCCAGCAGTTTAAGGTTCAGGGGGCAAAATGGATTAGGCAATCAGCCCCAGCATTTT. It translates to CASSLRFRGQNGLGNQPQHF. Filled out from reference TRBV28 and TRBJ1-5, the complete variable domain reads DVKVTQSSRYLVKRTGEKVFLECVQDMDHENMFWYRQDPGLGLRLIYFSYDVKMKEKGDIPEGYSVSREKKERFSLILESASTNQTSMYLCASSLRFRGQNGLGNQPQHFGDGTRLSIL.

The chain is built from TRBV28 and TRBJ2-1, with 8 bases aligning to TRBD1. Losses at the gene ends were 5 bases for V and 5 bases for J; bases not matched to a gene: 8. In germline, CDR1 is MDHEN, CDR2 SYDVKM. This CDR3 is 15 amino acids long. Written as DNA, the CDR3 is TGTGCCAGCAGTCCTGGGGGGACAGGAGACAATGAGCAGTTCTTC. Its protein is CASSPGGTGDNEQFF.

The V call is TRBV2, the J call TRBJ2-7; D is perhaps TRBD1 (6 bases). Germline V gene lookup returns CDR1 SNHLY and CDR2 FYNNEI. The CDR3 runs 15 residues. V lost 5 bases and J 1 base, leaving 15 bases between the germline ends. The CDR3 loop is CASSPQGSKSYEQYF. CDR3 nucleotide sequence: TGTGCCAGCAGTCCCCAGGGGAGTAAATCCTACGAGCAGTACTTC.

V usage is TRBV28 and J usage is TRBJ1-2; TRBD1 might be the D (5 bases). The CDR3 is 13 amino acids. V lost 8 bases and J lost 4, with 14 bases in between. Germline values: CDR1 MDHEN, CDR2 SYDVKM. The CDR3: CASCWGGSYGYTF. CDR3 DNA: TGTGCCAGCTGCTGGGGGGGGAGCTATGGCTACACCTTC.

This rearrangement joins TRBV5-8 to TRBJ2-7; 7 nucleotides match TRBD1. The CDR3 extends over 14 amino acids. Per germline, CDR1 SGHTS and CDR2 YDEGEE. V gave up 1 base and J gave up 4 bases; unmatched junction bases: 5. The CDR3 protein is CASSLYRGFYEQYF. CDR3 nucleotides: TGTGCCAGCAGCTTGTACAGGGGTTTTTACGAGCAGTACTTC. Full variable domain (outside the CDR3, taken from reference TRBV5-8 and TRBJ2-7): EAGVTQSPTHLIKTRGQQATLRCSPISGHTSVYWYQQALGLGLQFLLWYDEGEERNRGNFPPRFSGRQFPNYSSELNVNALELEDSALYLCASSLYRGFYEQYFGPGTRLTVT.

This clone was seen a handful of times. The chain carries TRBV5-1 and TRBJ2-2; a weak D match, TRBD2 (5 bases). This CDR3 region has 12 residues. Germline CDR1 reads SGHRS; CDR2 reads YFSETQ. V was shortened by 6 bases and J by 8 bases, with 11 bases between the two germline ends. CDR3 sequence: CASKEVLGELFF. DNA for the CDR3: TGCGCCAGCAAGGAGGTGTTGGGGGAGCTGTTTTTT.

The chain has TRBV5-6 and TRBJ1-4; 7 bases match TRBD1. V was clipped by 6 bases and J by 0 bases; unmatched bases: 11. The CDR3 spans 17 residues. In germline, CDR1 is SGHDT, CDR2 YYEEEE. CDR3 in amino acids: CASTLTGVGATNEKLFF. CDR3 sequence (DNA): TGTGCCAGCACCCTAACAGGGGTGGGCGCAACTAATGAAAAACTGTTTTTT.

The V and J genes are TRBV11-2 and TRBJ2-1; TRBD2 matches 8 bases. CDR3 length: 17 residues. Germline CDR1 is SGHAT and CDR2 is FQNNGV. J lost 5 bases, V lost 1 base, and 10 bases had no gene match. CDR3 DNA: TGTGCCAGCAGCTTAGTTCGGGCTAGCGGGTACCACAATGAGCAGTTCTTC. Amino acid sequence: CASSLVRASGYHNEQFF.